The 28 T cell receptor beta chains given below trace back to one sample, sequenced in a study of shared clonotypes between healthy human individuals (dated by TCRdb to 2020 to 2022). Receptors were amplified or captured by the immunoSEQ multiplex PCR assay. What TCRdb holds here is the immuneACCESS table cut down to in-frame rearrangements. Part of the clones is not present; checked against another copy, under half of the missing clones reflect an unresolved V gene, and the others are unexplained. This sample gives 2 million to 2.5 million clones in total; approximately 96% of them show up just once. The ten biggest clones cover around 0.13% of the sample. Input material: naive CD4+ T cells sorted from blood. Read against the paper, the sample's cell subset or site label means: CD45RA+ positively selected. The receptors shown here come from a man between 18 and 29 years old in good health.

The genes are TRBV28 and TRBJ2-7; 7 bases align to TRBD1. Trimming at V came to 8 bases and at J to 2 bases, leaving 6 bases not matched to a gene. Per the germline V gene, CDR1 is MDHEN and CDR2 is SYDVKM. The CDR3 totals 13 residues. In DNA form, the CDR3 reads TGTGCCAGCCTGGGACAGTCCCCCTACGAGCAGTACTTC. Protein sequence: CASLGQSPYEQYF.

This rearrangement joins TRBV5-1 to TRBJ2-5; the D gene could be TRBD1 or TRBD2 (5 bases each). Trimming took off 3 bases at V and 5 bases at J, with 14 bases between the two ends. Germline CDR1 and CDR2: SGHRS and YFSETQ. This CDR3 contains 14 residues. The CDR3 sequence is CASSSGPWKETQYF. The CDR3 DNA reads TGCGCCAGCAGCTCGGGGCCTTGGAAGGAGACCCAGTACTTC. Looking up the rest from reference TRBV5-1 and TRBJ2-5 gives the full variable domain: KAGVTQTPRYLIKTRGQQVTLSCSPISGHRSVSWYQQTPGQGLQFLFEYFSETQRNKGNFPGRFSGRQFSNSRSEMNVSTLELGDSALYLCASSSGPWKETQYFGPGTRLLVL.

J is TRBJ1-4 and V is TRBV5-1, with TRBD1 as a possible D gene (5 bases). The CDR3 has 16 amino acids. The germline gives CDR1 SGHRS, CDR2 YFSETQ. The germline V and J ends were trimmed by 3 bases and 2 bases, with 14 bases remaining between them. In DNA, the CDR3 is TGCGCCAGCAGCTGGGCCGGGGGACCGACTAATGAAAAACTGTTTTTT. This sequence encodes CASSWAGGPTNEKLFF.

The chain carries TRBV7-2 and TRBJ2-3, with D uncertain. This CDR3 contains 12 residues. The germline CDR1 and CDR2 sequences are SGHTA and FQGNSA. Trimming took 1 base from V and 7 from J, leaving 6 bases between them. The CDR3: CASSLEEYTQYF. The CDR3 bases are TGTGCCAGCAGCTTAGAAGAGTATACGCAGTATTTT.

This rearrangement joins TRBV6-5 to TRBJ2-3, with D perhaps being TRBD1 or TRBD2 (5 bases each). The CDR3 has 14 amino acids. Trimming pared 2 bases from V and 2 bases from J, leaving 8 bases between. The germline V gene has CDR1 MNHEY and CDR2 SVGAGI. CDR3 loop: CASSYPGTTDTQYF. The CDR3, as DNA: TGTGCCAGCAGTTACCCGGGGACCACAGATACGCAGTATTTT.

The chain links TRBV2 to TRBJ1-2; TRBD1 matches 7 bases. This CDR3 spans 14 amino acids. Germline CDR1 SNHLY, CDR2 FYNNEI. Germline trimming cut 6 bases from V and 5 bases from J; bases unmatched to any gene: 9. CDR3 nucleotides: TGTGCCAGCAGAGCAGACAGGGACGTTTATGGCTACACCTTC. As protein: CASRADRDVYGYTF.

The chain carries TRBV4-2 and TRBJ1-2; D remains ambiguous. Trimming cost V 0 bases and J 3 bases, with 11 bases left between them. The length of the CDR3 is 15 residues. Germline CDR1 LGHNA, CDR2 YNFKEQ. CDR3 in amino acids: CASSQDNRGDYGYTF. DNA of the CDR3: TGTGCCAGCAGCCAAGATAATCGAGGAGACTATGGCTACACCTTC.

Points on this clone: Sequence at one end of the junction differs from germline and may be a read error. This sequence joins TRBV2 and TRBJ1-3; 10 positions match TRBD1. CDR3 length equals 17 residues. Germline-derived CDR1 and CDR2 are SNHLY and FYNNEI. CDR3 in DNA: TGTGCCAGCAGCGAAGGGACAGGGGATTTCTCTGGAAACACCATATATTTT. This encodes CASSEGTGDFSGNTIYF.

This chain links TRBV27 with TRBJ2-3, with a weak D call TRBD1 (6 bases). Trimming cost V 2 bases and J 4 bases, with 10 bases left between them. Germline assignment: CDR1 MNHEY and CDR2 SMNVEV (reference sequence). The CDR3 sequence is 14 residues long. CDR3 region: CASSLRGSADTQYF. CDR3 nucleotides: TGTGCCAGCAGTTTAAGGGGGAGTGCAGATACGCAGTATTTT.

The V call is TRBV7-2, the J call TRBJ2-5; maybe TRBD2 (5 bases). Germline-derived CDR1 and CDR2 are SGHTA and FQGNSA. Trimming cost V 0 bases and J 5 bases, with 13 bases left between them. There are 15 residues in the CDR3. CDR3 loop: CASSLAVGLRETQYF. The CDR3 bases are TGTGCCAGCAGCTTAGCGGTAGGACTCCGGGAGACCCAGTACTTC.

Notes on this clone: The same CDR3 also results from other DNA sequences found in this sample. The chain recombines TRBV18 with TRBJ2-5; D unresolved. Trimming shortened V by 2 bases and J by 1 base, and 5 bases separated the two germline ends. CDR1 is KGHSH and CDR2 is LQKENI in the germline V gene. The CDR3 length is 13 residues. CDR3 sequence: CASSPGIQETQYF. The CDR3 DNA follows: TGTGCCAGCTCACCAGGGATCCAAGAGACCCAGTACTTC.

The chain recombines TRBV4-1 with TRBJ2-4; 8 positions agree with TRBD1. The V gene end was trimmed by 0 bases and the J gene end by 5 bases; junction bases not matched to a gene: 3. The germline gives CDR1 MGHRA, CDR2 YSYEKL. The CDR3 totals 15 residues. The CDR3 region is CASSQEDRDQNIQYF. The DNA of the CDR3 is TGCGCCAGCAGCCAAGAGGACAGGGATCAAAACATTCAGTACTTC.

The CDR3 sequence: CASSLARVEEQYF. CDR3 sequence (DNA): TGTGCCAGCAGTTTGGCCAGGGTCGAGGAGCAGTACTTC. J is TRBJ2-7 and V is TRBV27, with D maybe TRBD1 (5 bases). The V end was cut by 3 bases, the J end by 7 bases, with 13 bases between. CDR3 length: 13 residues. Germline V gene data show CDR1 as MNHEY and CDR2 as SMNVEV (reference sequence).

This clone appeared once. CDR3 sequence reads: CASSGGVGWDTEAFF. The CDR3 nucleotides read TGTGCCAGCAGTGGCGGAGTTGGATGGGACACTGAAGCTTTCTTT. This chain links TRBV6-1 with TRBJ1-1; D gene uncertain. Trimming left V 4 bases short and J 3 bases short, with 15 bases between. The CDR3 contains 15 residues. CDR1 is MNHNS, CDR2 SASEGT, per germline.

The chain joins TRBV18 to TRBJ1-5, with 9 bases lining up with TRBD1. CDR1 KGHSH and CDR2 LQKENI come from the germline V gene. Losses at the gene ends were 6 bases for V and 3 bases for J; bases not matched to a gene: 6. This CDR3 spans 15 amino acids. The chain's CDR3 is CASSRDRAYNQPQHF. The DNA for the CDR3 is TGTGCCAGCTCGCGGGACAGGGCATACAATCAGCCCCAGCATTTT.

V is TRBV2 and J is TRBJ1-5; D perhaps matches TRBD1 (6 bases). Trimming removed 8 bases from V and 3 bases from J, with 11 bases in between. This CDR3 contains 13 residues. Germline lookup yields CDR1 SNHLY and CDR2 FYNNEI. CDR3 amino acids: CASRTAINQPQHF. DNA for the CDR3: TGTGCCAGCCGGACAGCTATCAATCAGCCCCAGCATTTT.

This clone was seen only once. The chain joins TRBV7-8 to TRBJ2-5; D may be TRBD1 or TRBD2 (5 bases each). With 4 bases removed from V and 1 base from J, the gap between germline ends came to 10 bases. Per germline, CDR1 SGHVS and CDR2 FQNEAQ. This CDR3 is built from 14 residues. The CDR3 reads CASSSGRIQETQYF. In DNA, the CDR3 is TGTGCCAGCAGCTCGGGACGGATCCAAGAGACCCAGTACTTC.

CDR3 DNA: TGTGCCAGCAGTGAATCCTATAATTCACCCCTCCACTTT. Its translation is CASSESYNSPLHF. The rearrangement joins TRBV25-1 to TRBJ1-6; D is undetermined. The ends were cut back, 1 base at V and 2 bases at J, with 0 bases in the middle. Germline-derived CDR1 and CDR2 are MGHDK and SYGVNS. The CDR3 extends over 13 amino acids.

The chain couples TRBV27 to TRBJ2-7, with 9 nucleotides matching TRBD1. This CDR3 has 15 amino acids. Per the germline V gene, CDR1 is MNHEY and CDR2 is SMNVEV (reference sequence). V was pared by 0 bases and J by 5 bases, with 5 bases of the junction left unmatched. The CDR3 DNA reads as TGTGCCAGCAGTTTATCAACAGGGGGCCACAACGAGCAGTACTTC. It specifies CASSLSTGGHNEQYF.

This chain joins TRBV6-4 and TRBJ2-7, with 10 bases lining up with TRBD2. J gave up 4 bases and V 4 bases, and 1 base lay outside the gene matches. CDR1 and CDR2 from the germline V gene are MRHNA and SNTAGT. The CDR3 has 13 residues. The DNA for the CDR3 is TGTGCCAGCAGTGCACTAGCGGGATACGAGCAGTACTTC. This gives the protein CASSALAGYEQYF.

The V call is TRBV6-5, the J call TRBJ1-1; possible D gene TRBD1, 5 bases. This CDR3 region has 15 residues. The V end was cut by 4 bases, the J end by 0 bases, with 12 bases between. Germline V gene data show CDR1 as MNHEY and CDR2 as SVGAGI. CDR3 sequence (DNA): TGTGCCAGCAGTTTGGGCGGGGGAATGAACACTGAAGCTTTCTTT. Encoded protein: CASSLGGGMNTEAFF.

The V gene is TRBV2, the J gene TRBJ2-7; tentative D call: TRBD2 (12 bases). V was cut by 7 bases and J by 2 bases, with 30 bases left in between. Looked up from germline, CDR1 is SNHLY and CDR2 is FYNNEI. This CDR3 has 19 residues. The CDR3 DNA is TGTGCCAGCACGCTCTTGGGACAGGGGGGACTAGCGGGCACCTACGAGCAGTACTTC. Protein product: CASTLLGQGGLAGTYEQYF.

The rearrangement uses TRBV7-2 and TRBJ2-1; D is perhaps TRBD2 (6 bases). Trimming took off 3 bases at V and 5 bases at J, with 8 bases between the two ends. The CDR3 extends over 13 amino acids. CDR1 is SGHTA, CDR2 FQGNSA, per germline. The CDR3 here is CASSLTSNNEQFF. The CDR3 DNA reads TGTGCCAGCAGCTTGACTAGTAACAATGAGCAGTTCTTC.

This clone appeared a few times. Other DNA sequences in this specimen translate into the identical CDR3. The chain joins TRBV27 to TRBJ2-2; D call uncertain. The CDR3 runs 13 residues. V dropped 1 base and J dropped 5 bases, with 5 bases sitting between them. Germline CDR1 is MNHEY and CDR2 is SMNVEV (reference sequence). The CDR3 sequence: CASSLWGTGELFF. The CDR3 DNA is TGTGCCAGCAGTTTATGGGGTACCGGGGAGCTGTTTTTT.

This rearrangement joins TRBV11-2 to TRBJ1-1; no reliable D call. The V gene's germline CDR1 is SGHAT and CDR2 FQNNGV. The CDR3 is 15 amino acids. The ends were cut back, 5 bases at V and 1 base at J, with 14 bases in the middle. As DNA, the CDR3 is TGTGCCAGCAGCCTCACATTGGTAACGAACACTGAAGCTTTCTTT. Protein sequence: CASSLTLVTNTEAFF.

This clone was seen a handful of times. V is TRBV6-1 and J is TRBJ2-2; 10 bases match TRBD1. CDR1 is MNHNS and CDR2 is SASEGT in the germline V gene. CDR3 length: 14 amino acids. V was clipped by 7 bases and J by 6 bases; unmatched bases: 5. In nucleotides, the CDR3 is TGTGCCAGCACGACAGGGGGCTTGGCCGGGGAGCTGTTTTTT. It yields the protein CASTTGGLAGELFF.

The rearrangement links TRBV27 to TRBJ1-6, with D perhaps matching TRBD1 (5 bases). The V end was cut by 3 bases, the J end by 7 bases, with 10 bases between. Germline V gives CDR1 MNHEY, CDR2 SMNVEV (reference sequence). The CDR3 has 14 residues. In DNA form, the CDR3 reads TGTGCCAGCAGTTTTGGGACGCGGAATTCACCCCTCCACTTT. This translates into CASSFGTRNSPLHF.

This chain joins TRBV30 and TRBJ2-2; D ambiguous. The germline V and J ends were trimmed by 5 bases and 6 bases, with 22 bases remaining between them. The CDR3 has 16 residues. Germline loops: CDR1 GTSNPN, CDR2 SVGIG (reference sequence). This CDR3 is CAWGVASRLEAGELFF. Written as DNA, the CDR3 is TGTGCCTGGGGGGTGGCTAGTCGATTAGAGGCCGGGGAGCTGTTTTTT.